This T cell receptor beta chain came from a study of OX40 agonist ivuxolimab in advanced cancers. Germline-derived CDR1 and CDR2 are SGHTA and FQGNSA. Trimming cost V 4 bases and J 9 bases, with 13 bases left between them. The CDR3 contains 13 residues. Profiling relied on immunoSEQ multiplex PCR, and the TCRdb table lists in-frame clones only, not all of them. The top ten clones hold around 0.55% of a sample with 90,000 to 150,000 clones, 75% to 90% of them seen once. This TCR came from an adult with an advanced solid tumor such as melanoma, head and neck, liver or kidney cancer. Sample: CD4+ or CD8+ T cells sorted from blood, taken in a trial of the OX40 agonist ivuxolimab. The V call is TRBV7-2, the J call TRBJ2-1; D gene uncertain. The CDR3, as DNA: TGTGCCAGCAGCTCTCTTGCGTCAGGTGAGCAGTTCTTC. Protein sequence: CASSSLASGEQFF.